A selection of T cell receptor beta chains follows, all from one sample in a study of OX40 agonist ivuxolimab in advanced cancers. TCRdb keeps only in-frame clones here, not all; method: immunoSEQ multiplex PCR. The table shows about 51,000 clones, with about 86% occurring only once. The sample here was CD4+ or CD8+ T cells sorted from blood, taken in a trial of the OX40 agonist ivuxolimab. The source of these receptors is an adult with an advanced solid tumor such as melanoma, head and neck, liver or kidney cancer. The conserved cysteine and the conserved F or W are not part of the CDR3 here.

cdr3_aa cdr3_length v_call
ASSLGRTGGLGGYT 14 TRBV28
ASSKTGGYGYT 11 TRBV6-4
ASSSRANTGELF 12 TRBV7-3
ASSEASDSSLGELF 14 TRBV9
ATRPGLGDTDTQY 13 TRBV19
ASSYGDYQPQH 11 TRBV6-6
ASSLGSETQY 10 TRBV5-1
ASSNPGQGTDTQY 13 TRBV9
ASSPRTGSTGELF 13 TRBV18
ASSVLEGGPTDTQY 14 TRBV5-5
ASKRGTTEAF 10 TRBV2
ASSLSLGATEAF 12 TRBV7-8
ASNPAGGYLNTEAF 14 TRBV19
ASSFGDGYNQPQH 13 TRBV5-1
ASSTRGLDTEAF 12 TRBV19
ASSRGTEETQY 11 TRBV5-5
ASSLAQGRRTEAF 13 TRBV7-3
SGKEGSVGTEAF 12 TRBV29-1
ASSIRLVETQY 11 TRBV5-4
ASSQEIGQRINYGYT 15 TRBV4-2
ASSPRQAHSYNEQF 14 TRBV9
ASSLVGTGGYGYT 13 TRBV5-6
ASSLGQQETQY 11 TRBV5-4
ASSFPLGSSYEQY 13 TRBV28
ASSPGTHTWTDTQY 14 TRBV5-1
ASSPWTGTYEQY 12 TRBV7-8
ASSPFGQRDSYEQY 14 TRBV18
ASSQGGANQPQH 12 TRBV4-2
ASSQRGQGVNQPQH 14 TRBV5-6
ASSYSRENEQF 11 TRBV6-6